The 14 T cell receptor beta chains in this list originate from one sample, sequenced in a study of shared clonotypes between healthy human individuals. Generated by immunoSEQ multiplex PCR, the TCRdb table keeps only in-frame clones and is missing some. Altogether about 1 million clones are present, around 76% being singletons, with the ten largest covering 1.4%. Sample: memory CD4+ T cells sorted from blood. Subset indicated: CD45RA-negative fraction. Receptors were obtained from a man between 18 and 29 years old in good health.

The rearrangement links TRBV30 to TRBJ1-4; D is undetermined. This CDR3 contains 13 residues. Looked up from germline, CDR1 is GTSNPN and CDR2 is SVGIG (reference sequence). Trimming removed 3 bases from V and 7 bases from J, with 12 bases in between. The CDR3: CAWRRQVGEKLFF. In nucleotides, the CDR3 is TGTGCCTGGAGGAGGCAAGTCGGTGAAAAACTGTTTTTT.

Note on this clone: The identical CDR3 is also encoded by other nucleotide sequences in the sample. J is TRBJ1-3 and V is TRBV19; TRBD1 agrees at 7 bases. The CDR3 covers 12 residues. Per the germline V gene, CDR1 is LNHDA and CDR2 is SQIVND (reference sequence). V shed 10 bases and J 2 bases; nucleotides not matched to a gene: 2. The CDR3 DNA reads as TGTGCCACCGGGACAGCTGGAAACACCATATATTTT. It codes for CATGTAGNTIYF.

This clone was seen just once. The J gene is TRBJ1-6, the V gene TRBV7-9; D is unclear. The CDR3 runs to 14 residues. V dropped 3 bases and J dropped 6 bases, with 9 bases sitting between them. Germline V CDR1 and CDR2: SEHNR, FQNEAQ (reference sequence). CDR3: CASSFRATNSPLHF. The CDR3 DNA follows: TGTGCCAGCAGCTTCCGGGCTACTAATTCACCCCTCCACTTT.

The chain has TRBV7-9 and TRBJ2-5; 10 bases line up with TRBD2. The CDR3 loop spans 16 amino acids. Losses at the gene ends were 1 base for V and 4 bases for J; bases not matched to a gene: 6. Per the germline V gene, CDR1 is SEHNR and CDR2 is FQNEAQ (reference sequence). The CDR3 spells CASSLGIAGGGETQYF. CDR3 nucleotide sequence: TGTGCCAGCAGCTTAGGAATAGCGGGGGGCGGAGAGACCCAGTACTTC.

In this sample, this clone turned up a few times. The rearrangement uses TRBV4-1 and TRBJ1-3; D gene ambiguous. Germline lookup yields CDR1 MGHRA and CDR2 YSYEKL. The CDR3 totals 15 residues. Trimming took 1 base from V and 2 from J, leaving 9 bases between them. CDR3 loop: CASSQASRTGNTIYF. CDR3 in DNA: TGCGCCAGCAGCCAAGCCTCAAGAACTGGAAACACCATATATTTT.

The chain combines TRBV18 with TRBJ2-7, with 8 bases identical to TRBD1. This CDR3 comprises 14 residues. Per germline, CDR1 KGHSH and CDR2 LQKENI. V lost 1 base, J lost 5 bases, and 4 bases stayed unmatched. CDR3 nucleotide sequence: TGTGCCAGCTCACCACAAGGACAGGGCCACGAGCAGTACTTC. Translating it yields CASSPQGQGHEQYF.

This rearrangement joins TRBV28 to TRBJ1-6; maybe TRBD1 (5 bases). Germline assignment: CDR1 MDHEN and CDR2 SYDVKM. The CDR3 is 13 residues long. V lost 7 bases, J lost 6 bases, and 10 bases lay in between. CDR3 sequence: CASNRQVNSPLHF. The CDR3 DNA sequence: TGTGCCAGCAACAGGCAGGTTAATTCACCCCTCCACTTT.

The chain couples TRBV12-5 to TRBJ2-3; D remains unclear. Trimming stripped 7 bases from V and 8 bases from J, with 13 bases between. The CDR3 sequence is 12 residues long. The germline CDR1 and CDR2 sequences are LGHNT and FRNRAP. The CDR3 is CASAPTKGTQYF. The CDR3 coding sequence is TGTGCTAGTGCCCCTACGAAGGGTACGCAGTATTTT.

The CDR3 reads CASSLAGAPSYEQYF. For the CDR3, the DNA is TGCGCCAGCAGCTTGGCCGGTGCACCATCCTACGAGCAGTACTTC. The chain carries TRBV5-1 and TRBJ2-7; D not certain. Between the trimmed V and J ends, which lost 0 bases and 1 base, there was a span of 11 bases. Germline V lookup: CDR1 SGHRS, CDR2 YFSETQ. The CDR3 contains 15 residues.

On this clone itself: Other DNA sequences of this sample code for an identical CDR3. The rearrangement uses TRBV10-3 and TRBJ1-4; 10 bases match TRBD1. Germline CDR1 is ENHRY and CDR2 is SYGVKD. CDR3 length equals 14 residues. Losses at the gene ends were 6 bases for V and 5 bases for J; bases not matched to a gene: 3. The CDR3 loop is CAISAGQGNEKLFF. The CDR3 DNA follows: TGTGCCATCAGCGCGGGACAGGGGAATGAAAAACTGTTTTTT.

The rearrangement joins TRBV6-7 to TRBJ2-1; D might be TRBD1 (6 bases). TRBV6-7 is flagged as an ORF with uncertain function. CDR3 size: 16 residues. V was shortened by 8 bases and J by 2 bases, with 19 bases between the two germline ends. The CDR3 spells CASPNRDHPTYNEQFF. CDR3 sequence (DNA): TGTGCCAGCCCAAACAGGGACCACCCTACCTACAATGAGCAGTTCTTC.

The chain uses TRBV28 and TRBJ1-2, with D possibly being TRBD1 (5 bases). Trimming shortened V by 3 bases and J by 3 bases, and 8 bases separated the two germline ends. This CDR3 contains 13 residues. Looked up from germline, CDR1 is MDHEN and CDR2 is SYDVKM. CDR3 in DNA: TGTGCCAGCAGTTTCCCGGGGGACTATGGCTACACCTTC. Its translation is CASSFPGDYGYTF.

The rearrangement links TRBV30 to TRBJ1-2; 12 nucleotides match TRBD1. The CDR3 totals 16 residues. The V segment lost 0 bases and the J segment 8 bases; nucleotides outside the gene matches: 10. Looked up from germline, CDR1 is GTSNPN and CDR2 is SVGIG (reference sequence). In nucleotides, the CDR3 is TGTGCCTGGAGTGTAGCAGGGACAGGGGGCGCTTTGGGCTACACCTTC. Translation: CAWSVAGTGGALGYTF.

As for this clone: At the DNA level, this CDR3 is encoded by other sequences in the same sample as well. This chain uses TRBV10-2 with TRBJ2-5, with 8 bases aligning to TRBD2. J was trimmed by 5 bases and V by 6 bases; bases with no gene match: 2. Germline CDR1 and CDR2: WSHSY and SAAADI. The CDR3 covers 12 residues. The CDR3 sequence is CASSGGGETQYF. The CDR3 DNA follows: TGCGCCAGCAGCGGCGGGGGGGAGACCCAGTACTTC.